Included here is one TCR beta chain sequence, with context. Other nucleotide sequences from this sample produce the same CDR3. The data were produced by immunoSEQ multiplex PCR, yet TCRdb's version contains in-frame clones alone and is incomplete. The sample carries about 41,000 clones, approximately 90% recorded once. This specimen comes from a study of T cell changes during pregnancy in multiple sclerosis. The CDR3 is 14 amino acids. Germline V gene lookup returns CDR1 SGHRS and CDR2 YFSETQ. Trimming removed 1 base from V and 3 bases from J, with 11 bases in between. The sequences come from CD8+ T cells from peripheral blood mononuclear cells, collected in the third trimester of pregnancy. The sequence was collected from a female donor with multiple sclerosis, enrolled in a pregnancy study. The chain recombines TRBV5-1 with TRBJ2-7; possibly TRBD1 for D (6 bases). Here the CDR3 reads CASSLKQGFYEQYF. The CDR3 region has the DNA TGCGCCAGCAGCTTGAAACAGGGTTTCTACGAGCAGTACTTC.